This entry lists 4 T cell receptor beta chains sequenced from one sample in a study of blood T cell repertoires in COVID-19 (TCRdb year 2020). The library was built by means of the immunoSEQ multiplex PCR assay. TCRdb's version of the immuneACCESS table is confined to in-frame rearrangements and falls short of the full clone set. An unresolved V gene accounts for under half of the shortfall where checked; the remainder is of unknown origin. This sample lists around 110,000 clones; over 60% were detected once. Together, the top ten hold around 4.4% of the sample. Sample: peripheral blood. These receptors originate from a man aged 65 to 79 with acute or convalescent COVID-19.

CDR3 nucleotide sequence: TGTGCCAGCTCACCAGGCATGAACGAGCAGTACTTC. Its translation: CASSPGMNEQYF. J is TRBJ2-7 and V is TRBV18; D remains ambiguous. The CDR3 has 12 amino acids. Germline V gives CDR1 KGHSH, CDR2 LQKENI. Trimming removed 2 bases at V and 5 bases at J, with 7 bases between. Drawing the rest from reference TRBV18 and TRBJ2-7, the complete variable domain is NAGVMQNPRHLVRRRGQEARLRCSPMKGHSHVYWYRQLPEEGLKFMVYLQKENIIDESGMPKERFSAEFPKEGPSILRIQQVVRGDSAAYFCASSPGMNEQYFGPGTRLTVT.

V usage is TRBV4-1 and J usage is TRBJ2-1; 10 bases fit TRBD1. This CDR3 has 17 residues. CDR1 and CDR2 from the germline V gene are MGHRA and YSYEKL. V dropped 1 base and J dropped 5; count of bases not matched to a gene: 8. The CDR3 loop is CASSQAGRGTGDNEQFF. The CDR3 DNA is TGCGCCAGCAGCCAAGCCGGTCGGGGGACAGGGGACAATGAGCAGTTCTTC.

This clone has more than one count but fewer than ten. This chain links TRBV6-5 with TRBJ1-2, with 11 bases fitting TRBD1. This CDR3 has 14 residues. V shed 4 bases, J shed 4 bases, and the junction held 2 bases outside the gene matches. Per the germline V gene, CDR1 is MNHEY and CDR2 is SVGAGI. CDR3 amino acids: CASSSGTGGYGYTF. The CDR3 DNA is TGTGCCAGCAGTTCCGGGACAGGGGGCTATGGCTACACCTTC.

In its sample, this clone was seen a few times. V usage is TRBV5-1 and J usage is TRBJ2-2; D may be TRBD2 (5 bases). CDR3 length equals 14 residues. The germline V and J ends were trimmed by 4 bases and 3 bases, with 10 bases remaining between them. Germline CDR1 SGHRS, CDR2 YFSETQ. Written as DNA, the CDR3 is TGCGCCAGCAGCGCTGGACTTTACACCGGGGAGCTGTTTTTT. Translated: CASSAGLYTGELFF.